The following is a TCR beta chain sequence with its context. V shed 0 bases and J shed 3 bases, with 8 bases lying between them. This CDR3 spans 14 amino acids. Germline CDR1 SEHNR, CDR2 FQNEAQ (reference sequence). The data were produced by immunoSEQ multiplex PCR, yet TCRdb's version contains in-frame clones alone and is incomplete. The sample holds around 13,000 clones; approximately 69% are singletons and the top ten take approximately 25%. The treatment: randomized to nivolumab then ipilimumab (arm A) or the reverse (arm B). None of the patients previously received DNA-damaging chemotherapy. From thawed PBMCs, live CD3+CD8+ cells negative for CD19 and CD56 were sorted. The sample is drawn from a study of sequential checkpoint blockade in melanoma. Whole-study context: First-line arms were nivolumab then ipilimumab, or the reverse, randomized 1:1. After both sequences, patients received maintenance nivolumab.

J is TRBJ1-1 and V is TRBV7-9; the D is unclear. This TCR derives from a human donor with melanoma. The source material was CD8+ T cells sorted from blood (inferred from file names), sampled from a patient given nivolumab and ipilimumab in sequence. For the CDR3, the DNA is TGTGCCAGCAGCTTAGCAGAGGCTTACACTGAAGCTTTCTTT. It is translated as CASSLAEAYTEAFF.